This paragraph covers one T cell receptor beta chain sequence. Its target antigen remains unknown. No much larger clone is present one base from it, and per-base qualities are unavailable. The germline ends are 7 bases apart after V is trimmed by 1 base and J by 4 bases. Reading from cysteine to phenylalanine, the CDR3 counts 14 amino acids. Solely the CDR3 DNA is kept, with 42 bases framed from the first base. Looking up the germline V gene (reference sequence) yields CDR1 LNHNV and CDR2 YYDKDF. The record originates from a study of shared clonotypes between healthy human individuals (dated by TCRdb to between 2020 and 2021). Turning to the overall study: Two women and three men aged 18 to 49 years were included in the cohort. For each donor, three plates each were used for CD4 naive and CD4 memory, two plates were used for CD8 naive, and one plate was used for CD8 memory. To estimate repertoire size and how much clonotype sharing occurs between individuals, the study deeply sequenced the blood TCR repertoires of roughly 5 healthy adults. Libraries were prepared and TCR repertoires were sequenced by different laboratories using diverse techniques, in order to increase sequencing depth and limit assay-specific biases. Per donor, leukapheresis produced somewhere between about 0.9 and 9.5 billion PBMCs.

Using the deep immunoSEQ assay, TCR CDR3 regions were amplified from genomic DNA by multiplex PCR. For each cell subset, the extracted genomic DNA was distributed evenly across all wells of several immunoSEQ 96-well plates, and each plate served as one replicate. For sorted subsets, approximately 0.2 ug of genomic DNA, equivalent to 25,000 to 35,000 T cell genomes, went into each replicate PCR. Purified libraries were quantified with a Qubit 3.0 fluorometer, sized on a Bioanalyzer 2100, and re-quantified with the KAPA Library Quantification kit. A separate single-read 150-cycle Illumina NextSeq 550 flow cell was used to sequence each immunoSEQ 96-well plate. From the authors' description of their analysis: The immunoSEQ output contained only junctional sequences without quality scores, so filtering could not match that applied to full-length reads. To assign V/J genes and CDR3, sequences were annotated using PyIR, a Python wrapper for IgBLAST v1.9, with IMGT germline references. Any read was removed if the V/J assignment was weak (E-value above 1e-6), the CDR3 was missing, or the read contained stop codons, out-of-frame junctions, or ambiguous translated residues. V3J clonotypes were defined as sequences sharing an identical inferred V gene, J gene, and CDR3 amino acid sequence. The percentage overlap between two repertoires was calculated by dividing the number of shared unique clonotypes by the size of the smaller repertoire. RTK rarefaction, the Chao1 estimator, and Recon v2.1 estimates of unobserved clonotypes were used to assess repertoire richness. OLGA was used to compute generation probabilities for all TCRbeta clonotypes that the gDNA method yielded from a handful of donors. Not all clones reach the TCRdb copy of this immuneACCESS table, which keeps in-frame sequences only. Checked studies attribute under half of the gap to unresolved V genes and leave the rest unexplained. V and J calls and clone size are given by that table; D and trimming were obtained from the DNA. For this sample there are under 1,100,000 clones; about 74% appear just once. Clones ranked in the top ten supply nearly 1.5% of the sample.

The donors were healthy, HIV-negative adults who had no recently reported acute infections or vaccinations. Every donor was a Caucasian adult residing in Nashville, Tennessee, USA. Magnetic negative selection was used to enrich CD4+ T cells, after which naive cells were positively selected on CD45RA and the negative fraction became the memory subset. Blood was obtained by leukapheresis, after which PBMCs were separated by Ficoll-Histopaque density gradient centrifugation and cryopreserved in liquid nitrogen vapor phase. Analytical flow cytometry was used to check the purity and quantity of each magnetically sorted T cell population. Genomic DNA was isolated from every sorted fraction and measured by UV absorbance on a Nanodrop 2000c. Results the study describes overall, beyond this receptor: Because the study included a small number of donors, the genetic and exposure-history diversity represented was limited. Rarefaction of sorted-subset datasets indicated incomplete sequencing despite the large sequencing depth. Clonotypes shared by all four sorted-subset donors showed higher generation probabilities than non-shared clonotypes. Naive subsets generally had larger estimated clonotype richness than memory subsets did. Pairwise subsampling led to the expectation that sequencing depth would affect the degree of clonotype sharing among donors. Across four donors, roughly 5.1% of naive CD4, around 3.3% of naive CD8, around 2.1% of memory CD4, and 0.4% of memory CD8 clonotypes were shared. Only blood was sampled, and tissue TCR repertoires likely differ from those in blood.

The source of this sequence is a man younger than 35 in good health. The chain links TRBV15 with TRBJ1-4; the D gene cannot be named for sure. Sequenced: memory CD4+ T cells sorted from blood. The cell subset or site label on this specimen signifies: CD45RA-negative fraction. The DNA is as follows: TGTGCCACCAGCAGAGGAGGAGTTAATGAAAAACTGTTTTTT. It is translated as CATSRGGVNEKLFF.